These 5 T cell receptor beta chains were all obtained from the same sample, sequenced in a study of CDR3 diversity in severe acne. From the PCR reads, TCRdb called clonotypes with MiXCR, one entry per CDR3 protein. The table shows some 84,000 distinct CDR3 sequences, with 45% to 65% occurring only once. The sequenced material came from blood. The receptor source for this set is a male donor in good health, without acne.

V gene TRBV20-1 combines with J gene TRBJ2-6; D is ambiguous. Germline assignment: CDR1 DFQATT and CDR2 SNEGSKA (reference sequence). CDR3 length equals 13 residues. V lost 6 bases, J lost 4 bases, and 10 bases lay in between. The CDR3 sequence: CSAIGAGANVLTF. CDR3 coding DNA: TGCAGTGCCATCGGCGCGGGGGCCAACGTCCTGACTTTC.

This clonotype was detected ten times or more. The V call is TRBV6-1, the J call TRBJ2-3; 7 nucleotides align to TRBD1. V shed 11 bases, J shed 1 base, and the junction held 12 bases outside the gene matches. This CDR3 comprises 15 residues. Germline values: CDR1 MNHNS, CDR2 SASEGT. The CDR3 protein is CACTPGQPRTDTQYF. In DNA, the CDR3 is TGTGCCTGCACCCCGGGACAGCCCCGCACAGATACGCAGTATTTT.

This clonotype has a count of ten or more. The chain uses TRBV6-1 and TRBJ2-5; D perhaps matches TRBD1 (5 bases). The V gene's germline CDR1 is MNHNS and CDR2 SASEGT. Trimming cost V 3 bases and J 2 bases, with 10 bases left between them. CDR3 length: 14 amino acids. CDR3 DNA sequence: TGTGCCAGCAGTGAGGGGCAGGAGCAAGAGACCCAGTACTTC. This sequence encodes CASSEGQEQETQYF.

This clonotype was found a few times. The chain carries TRBV7-9 and TRBJ2-5; 7 nucleotides agree with TRBD2. From germline, CDR1 is SEHNR and CDR2 FQNEAQ (reference sequence). This CDR3 is 15 amino acids long. V trimming: 2 bases; J trimming: 4 bases; junction bases outside the gene matches: 7. CDR3 sequence: CASSLTAGWGETQYF. The CDR3 coding sequence is TGTGCCAGCAGCTTAACAGCGGGGTGGGGAGAGACCCAGTACTTC.

This clonotype was counted many times. The chain recombines TRBV30 with TRBJ2-2; D is undetermined. This CDR3 comprises 14 residues. Trimming took off 2 bases at V and 4 bases at J, with 11 bases between the two ends. CDR1 and CDR2 (germline): GTSNPN, SVGIG (reference sequence). The CDR3: CAWSPPPITGELFF. CDR3 coding DNA: TGTGCCTGGAGTCCGCCTCCAATCACCGGGGAGCTGTTTTTT.